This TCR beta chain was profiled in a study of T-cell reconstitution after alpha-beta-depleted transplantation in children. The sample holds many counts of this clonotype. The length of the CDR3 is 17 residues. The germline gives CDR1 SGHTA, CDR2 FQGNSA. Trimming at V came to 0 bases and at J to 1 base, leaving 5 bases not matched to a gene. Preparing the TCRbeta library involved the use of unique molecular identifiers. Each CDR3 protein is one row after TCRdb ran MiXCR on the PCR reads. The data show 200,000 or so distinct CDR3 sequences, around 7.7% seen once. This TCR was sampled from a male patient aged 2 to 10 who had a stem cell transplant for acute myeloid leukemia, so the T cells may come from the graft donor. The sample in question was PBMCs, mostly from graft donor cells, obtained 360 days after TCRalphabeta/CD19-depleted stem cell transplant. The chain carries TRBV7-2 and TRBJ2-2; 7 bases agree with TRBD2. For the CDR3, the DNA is TGTGCCAGCAGCTTAGCGCGGTCTAGCGGGAACACCGGGGAGCTGTTTTTT. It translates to CASSLARSSGNTGELFF.